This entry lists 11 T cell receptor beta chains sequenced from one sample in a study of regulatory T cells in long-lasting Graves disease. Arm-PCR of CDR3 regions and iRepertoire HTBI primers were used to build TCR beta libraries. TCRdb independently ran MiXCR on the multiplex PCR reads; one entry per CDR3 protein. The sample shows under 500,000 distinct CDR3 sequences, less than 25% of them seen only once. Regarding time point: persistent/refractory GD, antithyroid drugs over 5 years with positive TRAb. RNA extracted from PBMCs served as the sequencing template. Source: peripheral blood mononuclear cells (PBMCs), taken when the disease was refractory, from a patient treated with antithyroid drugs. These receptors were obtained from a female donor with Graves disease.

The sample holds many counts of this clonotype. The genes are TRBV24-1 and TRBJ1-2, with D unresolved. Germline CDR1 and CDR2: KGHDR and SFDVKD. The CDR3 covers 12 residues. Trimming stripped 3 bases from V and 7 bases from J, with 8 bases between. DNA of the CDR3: TGTGCCACCAGTGATGAGGGAGGTGGCTACACCTTC. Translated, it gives CATSDEGGGYTF.

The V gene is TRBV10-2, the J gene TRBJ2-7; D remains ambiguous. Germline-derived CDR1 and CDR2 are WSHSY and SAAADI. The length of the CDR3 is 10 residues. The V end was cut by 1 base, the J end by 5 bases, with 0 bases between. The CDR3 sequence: CASSEYEQYF. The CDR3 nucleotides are TGCGCCAGCAGTGAGTACGAGCAGTACTTC.

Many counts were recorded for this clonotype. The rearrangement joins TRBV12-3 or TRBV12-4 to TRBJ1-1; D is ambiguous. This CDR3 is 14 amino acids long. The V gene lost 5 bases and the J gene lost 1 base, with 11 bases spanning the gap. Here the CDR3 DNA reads TGTGCCAGCAGTCCCCCCGGAGCGAACACTGAAGCTTTCTTT. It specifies CASSPPGANTEAFF.

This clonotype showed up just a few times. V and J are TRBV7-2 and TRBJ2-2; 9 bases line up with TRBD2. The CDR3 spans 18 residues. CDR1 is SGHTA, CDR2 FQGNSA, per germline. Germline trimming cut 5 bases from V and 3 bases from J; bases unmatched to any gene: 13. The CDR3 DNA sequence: TGTGCCAGCAGCGCCCGCCGGGATAGCGGGAGCGACACCGGGGAGCTGTTTTTT. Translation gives CASSARRDSGSDTGELFF.

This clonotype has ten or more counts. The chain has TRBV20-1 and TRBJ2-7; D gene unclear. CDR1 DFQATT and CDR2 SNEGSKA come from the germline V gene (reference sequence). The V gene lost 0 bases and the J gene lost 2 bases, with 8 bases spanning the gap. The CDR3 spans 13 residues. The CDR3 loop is CSARDALPYEQYF. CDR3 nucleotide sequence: TGCAGTGCTAGAGACGCCCTCCCCTACGAGCAGTACTTC.

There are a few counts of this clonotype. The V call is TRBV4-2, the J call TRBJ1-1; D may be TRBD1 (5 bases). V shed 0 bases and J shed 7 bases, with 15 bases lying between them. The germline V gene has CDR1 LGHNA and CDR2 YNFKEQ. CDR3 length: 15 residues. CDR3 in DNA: TGTGCCAGCAGCCAAGAGACCTCCAGGGTTAGTGAAGCTTTCTTT. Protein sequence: CASSQETSRVSEAFF.

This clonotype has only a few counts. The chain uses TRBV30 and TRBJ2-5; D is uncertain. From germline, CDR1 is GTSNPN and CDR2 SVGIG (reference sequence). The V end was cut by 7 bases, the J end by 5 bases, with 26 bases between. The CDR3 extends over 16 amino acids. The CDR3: CASLVWGQTLGETQYF. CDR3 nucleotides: TGTGCCTCCTTGGTTTGGGGTCAAACCCTCGGGGAGACCCAGTACTTC.

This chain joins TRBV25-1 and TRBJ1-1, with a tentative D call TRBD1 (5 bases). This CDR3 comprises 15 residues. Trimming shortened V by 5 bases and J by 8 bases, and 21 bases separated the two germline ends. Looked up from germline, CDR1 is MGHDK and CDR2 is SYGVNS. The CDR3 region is CASSHLGLRAAEAFF. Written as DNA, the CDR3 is TGTGCCAGCAGTCACCTGGGACTTCGTGCGGCGGAAGCTTTCTTT. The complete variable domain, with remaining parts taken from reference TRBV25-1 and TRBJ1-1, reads EADIYQTPRYLVIGTGKKITLECSQTMGHDKMYWYQQDPGMELHLIHYSYGVNSTEKGDLSSESTVSRIRTEHFPLTLESARPSHTSQYLCASSHLGLRAAEAFFGQGTRLTVV.

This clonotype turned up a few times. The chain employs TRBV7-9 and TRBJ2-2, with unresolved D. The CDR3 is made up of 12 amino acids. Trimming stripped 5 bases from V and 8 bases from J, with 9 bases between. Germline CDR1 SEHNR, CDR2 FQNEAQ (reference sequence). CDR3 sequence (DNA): TGTGCCAGCAGCCAACTGAAAGGGGAGCTGTTTTTT. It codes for CASSQLKGELFF.

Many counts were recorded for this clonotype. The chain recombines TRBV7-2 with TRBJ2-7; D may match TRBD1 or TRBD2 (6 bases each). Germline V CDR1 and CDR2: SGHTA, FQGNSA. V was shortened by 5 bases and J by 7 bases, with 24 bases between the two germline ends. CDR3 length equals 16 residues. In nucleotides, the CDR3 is TGTGCCAGCAGCCCAGCAATACAGGGCAAAGGGGGGGAGCAGTACTTC. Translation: CASSPAIQGKGGEQYF.

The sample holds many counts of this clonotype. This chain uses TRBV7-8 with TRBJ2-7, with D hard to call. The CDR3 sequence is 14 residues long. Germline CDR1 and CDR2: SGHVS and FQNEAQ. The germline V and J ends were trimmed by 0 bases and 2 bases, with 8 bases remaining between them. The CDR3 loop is CASSLARIAYEQYF. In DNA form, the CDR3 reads TGTGCCAGCAGCTTAGCTCGCATAGCCTACGAGCAGTACTTC.